Below, 23 T cell receptor beta chains from the same sample are listed, as sequenced in a study of T cell responses to AZD1222 COVID-19 vaccine. TCRdb keeps only in-frame clones here, not all; method: immunoSEQ multiplex PCR. Of some 170,000 clones listed, over 80% are singletons. Here the sequenced sample was peripheral blood, taken 28 days after the second dose of the MenACWY control vaccine. These receptors were taken from an adult who received the MenACWY meningococcal vaccine as a control.

This chain joins TRBV5-4 and TRBJ2-1; 8 bases fit TRBD2. V shed 5 bases, J shed 5 bases, and the junction held 12 bases outside the gene matches. The length of the CDR3 is 16 residues. The germline V gene encodes CDR1 SGHNT and CDR2 YYREEE (reference sequence). CDR3 in amino acids: CASSMGGGRYHNEQFF. CDR3 bases: TGTGCCAGCAGTATGGGGGGCGGGAGGTACCACAATGAGCAGTTCTTC.

The rearrangement links TRBV24-1 to TRBJ2-1; D remains unclear. Trimming cost V 7 bases and J 5 bases, with 11 bases left between them. CDR3 length equals 13 residues. From germline, CDR1 is KGHDR and CDR2 SFDVKD. The CDR3 spells CATSEDGNNEQFF. The CDR3, as DNA: TGTGCCACCAGCGAGGACGGAAACAATGAGCAGTTCTTC.

The chain couples TRBV24-1 to TRBJ2-4; unclear D gene. From germline, CDR1 is KGHDR and CDR2 SFDVKD. The V end was cut by 2 bases, the J end by 4 bases, with 11 bases between. The CDR3 totals 15 residues. The CDR3 DNA reads as TGTGCCACCAGTGATTACGATAACGGAAAAAACATTCAGTACTTC. It encodes CATSDYDNGKNIQYF.

This clone has a single count. The rearrangement joins TRBV12-3 or TRBV12-4 to TRBJ2-6; D is undetermined. The CDR3 consists of 13 residues. The V end was cut by 8 bases, the J end by 3 bases, with 8 bases between. The CDR3 reads CASAISGANVLTF. The DNA for the CDR3 is TGTGCCAGCGCGATAAGTGGGGCCAACGTCCTGACTTTC.

This chain connects TRBV10-1 to TRBJ2-1; 11 bases match TRBD1. The CDR3 spans 16 residues. Germline lookup yields CDR1 WNHNN and CDR2 SYGVQD (reference sequence). V lost 0 bases to trimming and J lost 2 bases; unmatched junction nucleotides: 0. The CDR3 sequence: CASSESGQGAYNEQFF. The CDR3 DNA is TGCGCCAGCAGTGAGTCGGGACAGGGGGCCTACAATGAGCAGTTCTTC.

This rearrangement joins TRBV28 to TRBJ1-2; 8 bases are a match to TRBD1. Germline V gene lookup returns CDR1 MDHEN and CDR2 SYDVKM. The CDR3 length is 14 residues. V lost 5 bases and J lost 2; bases outside the gene matches: 4. CDR3 protein: CASSPQGGNYGYTF. As DNA, the CDR3 is TGTGCCAGCAGTCCACAGGGGGGCAACTATGGCTACACCTTC.

For the CDR3, the DNA is TGTGCCACCAGTGATTCGGGGGCGTTTTCCAATCAGCCCCAGCATTTT. Its protein is CATSDSGAFSNQPQHF. The chain recombines TRBV24-1 with TRBJ1-5; the D gene is possibly TRBD1 (6 bases). The CDR3 spans 16 residues. The germline CDR1 and CDR2 sequences are KGHDR and SFDVKD. V was pared by 2 bases and J by 3 bases, with 13 bases between.

This clone was found once. This chain joins TRBV27 and TRBJ2-7; D is ambiguous. V was pared by 5 bases and J by 2 bases, with 13 bases between. CDR3 length equals 14 residues. Germline V gene data show CDR1 as MNHEY and CDR2 as SMNVEV (reference sequence). The CDR3 reads CASSPTRQAYEQYF. The DNA for the CDR3 is TGTGCCAGCAGTCCGACTCGTCAGGCCTACGAGCAGTACTTC.

The sample holds one count of this clone. The chain combines TRBV4-2 with TRBJ1-2, with D unresolved. The length of the CDR3 is 13 residues. Trimming shortened V by 1 base and J by 6 bases, and 9 bases separated the two germline ends. Germline V gene data show CDR1 as LGHNA and CDR2 as YNFKEQ. The CDR3 sequence is CASSQGRENGYTF. The CDR3 bases are TGTGCCAGCAGCCAAGGTCGGGAGAATGGCTACACCTTC.

The gene calls are TRBV28 and TRBJ2-7, with 7 bases lining up with TRBD2. J was trimmed by 3 bases and V by 7 bases; bases with no gene match: 12. Germline V lookup: CDR1 MDHEN, CDR2 SYDVKM. CDR3 size: 15 residues. In nucleotides, the CDR3 is TGTGCCAGCACCCCCGCCCGGGCGGGAGTCTACGAGCAGTACTTC. It codes for CASTPARAGVYEQYF.

The rearrangement links TRBV5-1 to TRBJ2-3; D gene uncertain. Germline V gene sequence: CDR1 SGHRS, CDR2 YFSETQ. The V end lost 5 bases, the J end lost 3 bases, and 4 bases lay between the germline ends. CDR3 length: 11 residues. CDR3 residues: CASSYTDTQYF. In nucleotides, the CDR3 is TGCGCCAGCAGTTATACAGATACGCAGTATTTT.

V gene TRBV2 combines with J gene TRBJ2-1; D possibly corresponds to TRBD2 (6 bases). The germline V and J ends were trimmed by 5 bases and 0 bases, with 11 bases remaining between them. This CDR3 spans 15 amino acids. In germline, CDR1 is SNHLY, CDR2 FYNNEI. Here the CDR3 DNA reads TGTGCCAGCAGTAGTAGCGGAATCTCCTACAATGAGCAGTTCTTC. Amino acids: CASSSSGISYNEQFF.

The chain couples TRBV7-9 to TRBJ1-2; D call uncertain. V lost 5 bases, J lost 5 bases, and 18 bases lay in between. The CDR3 consists of 15 residues. Germline loops: CDR1 SEHNR, CDR2 FQNEAQ (reference sequence). This CDR3 reads CASSPPPVTPYGYTF. In nucleotides, the CDR3 is TGTGCCAGCAGCCCTCCCCCCGTAACACCTTATGGCTACACCTTC. Using reference TRBV7-9 and TRBJ1-2 for the parts outside the CDR3, the full variable domain is DTGVSQNPRHKITKRGQNVTFRCDPISEHNRLYWYRQTLGQGPEFLTYFQNEAQLEKSRLLSDRFSAERPKGSFSTLEIQRTEQGDSAMYLCASSPPPVTPYGYTFGSGTRLTVV.

The chain joins TRBV3-1 (or the pseudogene TRBV3-2) to TRBJ1-2; the D is unclear. The CDR3 covers 14 residues. The germline V gene has CDR1 LGHDT and CDR2 YNNKEL (reference sequence). V was pared by 2 bases and J by 7 bases, with 14 bases between. In DNA, the CDR3 is TGTGCCAGCAGCCAATCGGTAGCCACCCCTGGCTACACCTTC. Translation: CASSQSVATPGYTF.

The chain couples TRBV14 to TRBJ2-1; D gene ambiguous. This CDR3 region has 15 residues. Germline CDR1 SGHDN, CDR2 FVKESK. The V gene lost 4 bases and the J gene lost 0 bases, with 10 bases spanning the gap. CDR3: CASSRQLDSYNEQFF. CDR3 coding DNA: TGTGCCAGCAGCCGACAACTCGACTCCTACAATGAGCAGTTCTTC.

This rearrangement joins TRBV27 to TRBJ2-7; possible D gene TRBD1, 6 bases. This CDR3 is 12 amino acids long. The germline gives CDR1 MNHEY, CDR2 SMNVEV (reference sequence). Trimming stripped 3 bases from V and 7 bases from J, with 10 bases between. The CDR3 DNA reads TGTGCCAGCAGTTTTTGGGGGCGGGAGCAGTACTTC. Protein sequence: CASSFWGREQYF.

V and J are TRBV28 and TRBJ2-1, with D perhaps TRBD2 (5 bases). In germline, CDR1 is MDHEN, CDR2 SYDVKM. This CDR3 is 16 amino acids long. V lost 5 bases and J lost 0, with 14 bases in between. CDR3 in amino acids: CASSPPYGSSYNEQFF. In DNA, the CDR3 is TGTGCCAGCAGTCCACCCTATGGGAGCTCCTACAATGAGCAGTTCTTC.

This clone was seen only once. The J gene is TRBJ2-2, the V gene TRBV25-1, with a tentative D call TRBD1 (5 bases). The CDR3 sequence is 14 residues long. The V gene's germline CDR1 is MGHDK and CDR2 SYGVNS. V gave up 6 bases and J gave up 3 bases, with 11 bases separating them. CDR3 protein: CASSSGFYTGELFF. For the CDR3, the DNA is TGTGCCAGCAGCTCAGGGTTTTACACCGGGGAGCTGTTTTTT.

This clone has only one observation. The chain combines TRBV6-5 with TRBJ1-5, with D uncertain. V was clipped by 1 base and J by 3 bases, with 7 bases between them. Germline V gene lookup returns CDR1 MNHEY and CDR2 SVGAGI. The length of the CDR3 is 14 residues. The CDR3 loop reads CASSYFGINQPQHF. The CDR3 nucleotides are TGTGCCAGCAGTTACTTTGGCATCAATCAGCCCCAGCATTTT.

The V call is TRBV9, the J call TRBJ1-2, with TRBD1 matching over 12 bases. Germline V gene sequence: CDR1 SGDLS, CDR2 YYNGEE. This CDR3 is 16 amino acids long. The V and J ends lost 1 base and 8 bases, in that order; junction bases with no gene match: 9. The CDR3 region is CASSVFLGQGARGYTF. The CDR3 coding sequence is TGTGCCAGCAGCGTATTTTTGGGACAGGGGGCGAGAGGCTACACCTTC.

The gene calls are TRBV15 and TRBJ2-7; D is uncertain. This CDR3 contains 13 residues. The germline V gene encodes CDR1 LNHNV and CDR2 YYDKDF (reference sequence). Between the trimmed V and J ends, which lost 0 bases and 4 bases, there was a span of 7 bases. DNA for the CDR3: TGTGCCACCAGCAGAGATAAAGGATACGAGCAGTACTTC. Translated: CATSRDKGYEQYF. The full variable domain, rest sourced from reference TRBV15 and TRBJ2-7, is DAMVIQNPRYQVTQFGKPVTLSCSQTLNHNVMYWYQQKSSQAPKLLFHYYDKDFNNEADTPDNFQSRRPNTSFCFLDIRSPGLGDTAMYLCATSRDKGYEQYFGPGTRLTVT.

V usage is TRBV11-2 and J usage is TRBJ1-3; D unresolved. This CDR3 has 16 residues. The V and J ends lost 6 bases and 0 bases respectively, with 15 bases between them. CDR1 and CDR2 (germline): SGHAT, FQNNGV. The CDR3 here is CASSLLLGDSGNTIYF. CDR3 DNA: TGTGCCAGCAGTTTACTGCTCGGGGACTCTGGAAACACCATATATTTT.

The V call is TRBV28, the J call TRBJ2-7; D gene ambiguous. CDR1 is MDHEN and CDR2 is SYDVKM in the germline V gene. Trimming took 4 bases from V and 6 from J, leaving 16 bases between them. The CDR3 extends over 14 amino acids. The CDR3 DNA sequence: TGTGCCAGCAGTTCGGCGGAGTTGGTGGGCGAGCAGTACTTC. Translation: CASSSAELVGEQYF.